The sample holds many counts of the clone carrying this T cell receptor beta chain. Next came a second PCR, run for roughly 6 to 11 cycles, which used a sample-barcoded 5' primer along with a J-beta primer mix. From the 5' RACE reads, TCRdb called clonotypes with MiXCR, one entry per CDR3 protein. The top ten clones hold just under 9.5% of a sample with some 760,000 distinct CDR3 sequences, 20% to 25% of them seen once. The data derive from a study of blood T cells in healthy people across ages. J gave up 2 bases and V 5 bases, and 5 bases lay outside the gene matches. The CDR3 is made up of 14 amino acids. CDR1 is SGHAT, CDR2 FQDESV, per germline (reference sequence). Separately, the same data were catalogued under a study of T cells of mothers and their children. This second report adds: Mothers and children who were related shared slightly more overlap than unrelated pairs, but not significantly more.

Sequenced material: blood. The chain employs TRBV11-1 and TRBJ2-5; the match to TRBD1 covers 7 bases. The TCR originated in a boy between 5 and 17 years old in good health. The CDR3 bases are TGTGCCAGCAGCCCTCGGGACAGACAAGAGACCCAGTACTTC. This gives the protein CASSPRDRQETQYF.